Listed below are T cell receptor beta chains from one sample, sequenced in a study of T cells in localized non-small cell lung cancer. This table comes from immunoSEQ multiplex PCR, and its TCRdb copy is limited to in-frame clones, with some not included. The table shows 50,000 or so clones, with approximately 82% occurring only once. This sample comprised peripheral blood, obtained before any cancer treatment. The receptor set was obtained from a female donor older than 55 with stage II squamous cell lung carcinoma. Each CDR3 is given with its conserved first and last residue.

>TRBV5-1|TRBJ1-1
CASNQWGVNTEAFF
>TRBV19|TRBJ1-4
CASSRTEPYEKLFF
>TRBV25-1|TRBJ1-1
CASSAPGGNTEAFF
>TRBV18|TRBJ1-1
CASSSGMNTEAFF
>TRBV5-6|TRBJ2-1
CASSLVANEQFF
>TRBV5-1|TRBJ1-1
CASSLAGTASGGTEAFF
>TRBV7-6|TRBJ1-3
CASSLGPVISGNTIYF
>TRBV28|TRBJ1-2
CAMSPHRQGGGYTF
>TRBV4-1|TRBJ2-3
CASSPGGGRTDTQYF
>TRBV5-6|TRBJ1-1
CASSLTGGVTEAFF
>TRBV6-1|TRBJ1-2
CASSEGWRPGQGNGYTF
>TRBV11-2|TRBJ2-5
CASSLWGQTQYF
>TRBV15|TRBJ1-4
CATSRGAGGGEKLFF
>TRBV5-1|TRBJ2-7
CASSLAGGFAYEQYF
>TRBV9|TRBJ1-1
CASSVGGPTEAFF
>TRBV9|TRBJ1-1
CASSVGATLNTEAFF
>TRBV6-4|TRBJ1-2
CASSDSRGYTF
>TRBV4-2|TRBJ1-4
CASSQEAGIYEKLFF
>TRBV4-1|TRBJ2-1
CASSSLGAGGPDNEQFF
>TRBV18|TRBJ2-7
CASSPPVSYEQYF
>TRBV16|TRBJ2-2
CASSGHPNTGELFF
>TRBV5-4|TRBJ2-7
CASSLKGSYEQYF
>TRBV7-9|TRBJ1-1
CASTPSGRPGGTEAFF
>TRBV29-1|TRBJ1-2
CSVAGSNYGYTF
>TRBV18|TRBJ2-1
CASSRTSGGEGHEQFF
>TRBV9|TRBJ2-5
CASSVGPGSEETQYF
>TRBV6-1|TRBJ2-3
CASSEGGDRTDTQYF
>TRBV5-1|TRBJ2-3
CASTRDVSSTDTQYF
>TRBV7-9|TRBJ1-6
CASSLDRGGSSPLHF
>TRBV7-2|TRBJ1-2
CASSLESRTGLANYGYTF
>TRBV4-3|TRBJ1-1
CASSHRAGPPNTEAFF
>TRBV30|TRBJ1-1
CAWSHTVNTEAFF
>TRBV15|TRBJ1-1
CATSRDILQGTEAFF
>TRBV4-3|TRBJ2-3
CASSQDLIGGTDTQYF
>TRBV6-1|TRBJ1-2
CASSTREDYYGYTF
>TRBV6-5|TRBJ2-5
CASSYSQETQYF
>TRBV7-9|TRBJ1-4
CASSSGNEKLFF
>TRBV6-1|TRBJ1-2
CATADRGVGYTF
>TRBV5-6|TRBJ2-7
CASSLTPSYEQYF
>TRBV30|TRBJ2-5
CAWARGAGEETQYF
>TRBV7-2|TRBJ1-4
CASSLAGGNEKLFF
>TRBV6-5|TRBJ2-6
CASSWGQISGANVLTF
>TRBV19|TRBJ2-2
CASSGQGNTGELFF
>TRBV5-6|TRBJ1-1
CASRGVGTEAFF
>TRBV7-2|TRBJ2-7
CASSPDRFSYEQYF
>TRBV19|TRBJ2-7
CASSLKAGQGYEQYF
>TRBV6-1|TRBJ1-5
CASRSLATSNQPQHF
>TRBV7-9|TRBJ2-1
CASAGISYNEQFF